The following is a T cell receptor (beta chain) sequence with its context. Antigen specificity is unknown. TCRdb passed the 5' RACE reads through MiXCR, listing each CDR3 protein once. The sample carries about 460,000 distinct CDR3 sequences, approximately 15% recorded once. The data originate from a study of identical twins. Study-level results: With monozygotic twins, out-of-frame TCR alpha sharing exceeded what models estimated. Fewer insertions marked abundant cord blood beta clonotypes; young adult naive trended weakly, memory not at all. Within beta out-of-frame sequences, the excess sharing observed between twins was weaker.

Each donor was a healthy Caucasian. The CDR3 is 12 amino acids. Looked up from germline, CDR1 is SGHTA and CDR2 is FQGNSA. Trimming removed 5 bases at V and 8 bases at J, with 12 bases between. These data were also reused for a study on yellow fever vaccine responses in identical twins.

This chain uses TRBV7-2 with TRBJ1-1; tentative D call: TRBD1 (5 bases). Material: CD4+ T cells sorted from blood. This sequence originates from a woman aged 18-29 years in good health. This chain's CDR3 is CASSQGREEAFF. CDR3 sequence (DNA): TGTGCCAGCAGCCAGGGCAGGGAAGAAGCTTTCTTT. Using reference TRBV7-2 and TRBJ1-1 for the parts outside the CDR3, the full variable domain is GAGVSQSPSNKVTEKGKDVELRCDPISGHTALYWYRQSLGQGLEFLIYFQGNSAPDKSGLPSDRFSAERTGGSVSTLTIQRTQQEDSAVYLCASSQGREEAFFGQGTRLTVV.